This is a list of T cell receptor beta chains from one sample in a study of cytomegalovirus exposure and HLA in healthy donors. Measured with immunoSEQ multiplex PCR; TCRdb has only the in-frame clones, and not every one. The sample has approximately 65,000 clones, about 89% seen once. Material for sequencing was PBMCs. Receptor source: a young man in good health and CMV-seronegative. The CDR3 runs from the conserved cysteine through the conserved F or W. D genes are given only for firm matches. The size field is filled for only some rows; it gives once, few, many or a size class.

D gene: TRBD1; J gene: TRBJ2-5; clone size: -; V gene: TRBV11-3; CDR3 protein: CASSYQGARETQYF; CDR3 DNA: TGTGCCAGCAGCTACCAGGGGGCGCGTGAGACCCAGTACTTC
D gene: TRBD2; J gene: TRBJ2-5; clone size: -; V gene: TRBV7-2; CDR3 protein: CASSFTREGETQYF; CDR3 DNA: TGTGCCAGCAGCTTCACGCGGGAGGGCGAGACCCAGTACTTC
D gene: TRBD1; J gene: TRBJ2-7; clone size: -; V gene: TRBV7-2; CDR3 protein: CASSASSGTGPYEQYF; CDR3 DNA: TGTGCCAGCAGCGCAAGCTCCGGGACAGGGCCTTACGAGCAGTACTTC
D gene: TRBD2; J gene: TRBJ2-7; clone size: few; V gene: TRBV28; CDR3 protein: CASGARSSGIVEQYF; CDR3 DNA: TGTGCCAGCGGCGCCCGCTCTAGCGGGATCGTAGAGCAGTACTTC
D gene: -; J gene: TRBJ2-1; clone size: -; V gene: TRBV7-9; CDR3 protein: CASSLSYGLTYNEQFF; CDR3 DNA: TGTGCCAGCAGCTTATCCTATGGACTTACCTACAATGAGCAGTTCTTC
D gene: TRBD2; J gene: TRBJ2-1; clone size: -; V gene: TRBV28; CDR3 protein: CASSPSGSRFF; CDR3 DNA: TGTGCCAGCAGTCCTAGCGGGAGTAGATTCTTC
D gene: TRBD2; J gene: TRBJ2-1; clone size: once; V gene: TRBV4-3; CDR3 protein: CASSQDSRGRVGNEQFF; CDR3 DNA: TGCGCCAGCAGCCAAGATTCTCGCGGGAGGGTAGGCAATGAGCAGTTCTTC
D gene: -; J gene: TRBJ2-5; clone size: -; V gene: TRBV4-2; CDR3 protein: CASSPSGGTGETQYF; CDR3 DNA: TGTGCCAGCAGCCCTTCAGGGGGGACTGGGGAGACCCAGTACTTC
D gene: -; J gene: TRBJ2-3; clone size: -; V gene: TRBV5-1; CDR3 protein: CASSRDSRSDTQYF; CDR3 DNA: TGCGCCAGCAGCAGGGACTCCCGATCAGATACGCAGTATTTT
D gene: -; J gene: TRBJ1-1; clone size: -; V gene: TRBV7-3; CDR3 protein: CASSKTGGRVTEAFF; CDR3 DNA: TGTGCCAGCAGTAAAACGGGAGGGCGGGTCACTGAAGCTTTCTTT
D gene: -; J gene: TRBJ1-5; clone size: once; V gene: TRBV18; CDR3 protein: CASSLSGGPNQPQHF; CDR3 DNA: TGTGCCAGCTCACTGTCAGGTGGCCCCAATCAGCCCCAGCATTTT
D gene: -; J gene: TRBJ2-2; clone size: -; V gene: TRBV7-2; CDR3 protein: CASSREVRRNTGELFF; CDR3 DNA: TGTGCCAGCAGCCGAGAGGTTAGAAGGAACACCGGGGAGCTGTTTTTT
D gene: -; J gene: TRBJ1-4; clone size: -; V gene: TRBV5-1; CDR3 protein: CASSLVPTVQEKLFF; CDR3 DNA: TGCGCCAGCAGCTTGGTCCCCACAGTTCAGGAAAAACTGTTTTTT
D gene: -; J gene: TRBJ2-2; clone size: -; V gene: TRBV25-1; CDR3 protein: CASSTGRGTGELFF; CDR3 DNA: TGTGCCAGCAGTACAGGGCGTGGCACCGGGGAGCTGTTTTTT
D gene: TRBD2; J gene: TRBJ2-1; clone size: -; V gene: TRBV7-3; CDR3 protein: CASSLTSGGNNEQFF; CDR3 DNA: TGTGCCAGCAGCCTCACTAGCGGGGGGAACAATGAGCAGTTCTTC
D gene: TRBD1; J gene: TRBJ2-3; clone size: -; V gene: TRBV5-1; CDR3 protein: CASSGGQGGTDTQYF; CDR3 DNA: TGCGCCAGCAGCGGGGGACAGGGGGGGACAGATACGCAGTATTTT
D gene: TRBD1; J gene: TRBJ1-2; clone size: few; V gene: TRBV7-2; CDR3 protein: CASSFGGQGVYGYTF; CDR3 DNA: TGTGCCAGCAGCTTTGGTGGACAGGGAGTGTATGGCTACACCTTC
D gene: -; J gene: TRBJ1-3; clone size: -; V gene: TRBV19; CDR3 protein: CASSTGGQRSGNTIYF; CDR3 DNA: TGTGCCAGTAGTACCGGTGGACAGCGCTCTGGAAACACCATATATTTT
D gene: -; J gene: TRBJ1-4; clone size: once; V gene: TRBV7-9; CDR3 protein: CASSRGEYNEKLFF; CDR3 DNA: TGTGCCAGCAGCCGAGGAGAGTATAATGAAAAACTGTTTTTT
D gene: TRBD2; J gene: TRBJ2-2; clone size: -; V gene: TRBV5-1; CDR3 protein: CASSPGGAGELFF; CDR3 DNA: TGCGCCAGCAGCCCGGGGGGAGCCGGGGAGCTGTTTTTT
D gene: -; J gene: TRBJ1-1; clone size: -; V gene: TRBV21-1; CDR3 protein: CASLEKGARNTEAFF; CDR3 DNA: TGTGCCAGCCTTGAGAAAGGGGCGCGGAACACTGAAGCTTTCTTT
D gene: TRBD1; J gene: TRBJ2-1; clone size: -; V gene: TRBV5-1; CDR3 protein: CASSLGTEVNEQFF; CDR3 DNA: TGCGCCAGCAGCCTCGGGACAGAAGTCAATGAGCAGTTCTTC
D gene: TRBD1; J gene: TRBJ2-7; clone size: -; V gene: TRBV11-2; CDR3 protein: CASSFLQGSYEQYF; CDR3 DNA: TGTGCCAGCAGCTTCTTACAGGGGTCCTACGAGCAGTACTTC
D gene: -; J gene: TRBJ2-5; clone size: -; V gene: TRBV6-1; CDR3 protein: CASSDVGGAVFRETQYF; CDR3 DNA: TGTGCCAGCAGTGACGTGGGGGGGGCGGTCTTTCGGGAGACCCAGTACTTC
D gene: -; J gene: TRBJ1-5; clone size: -; V gene: TRBV10-3; CDR3 protein: CAISESVSNQPQHF; CDR3 DNA: TGTGCCATCAGTGAGTCGGTCAGTAATCAGCCCCAGCATTTT
D gene: TRBD2; J gene: TRBJ2-3; clone size: -; V gene: TRBV28; CDR3 protein: CASSLPPSGRPDTQYF; CDR3 DNA: TGTGCCAGCAGTTTACCCCCTAGCGGGAGACCAGATACGCAGTATTTT
D gene: -; J gene: TRBJ2-7; clone size: -; V gene: TRBV30; CDR3 protein: CAWSVARYEQYF; CDR3 DNA: TGTGCCTGGAGTGTAGCTCGCTACGAGCAGTACTTC
D gene: -; J gene: TRBJ2-5; clone size: -; V gene: TRBV5-5; CDR3 protein: CASRVGSSSETQYF; CDR3 DNA: TGTGCCAGCAGGGTCGGGTCTTCATCCGAGACCCAGTACTTC
D gene: -; J gene: TRBJ1-1; clone size: -; V gene: TRBV5-4; CDR3 protein: CASSFRGMGTEAFF; CDR3 DNA: TGTGCCAGCAGCTTTAGGGGGATGGGCACTGAAGCTTTCTTT
D gene: -; J gene: TRBJ1-3; clone size: -; V gene: TRBV28; CDR3 protein: CASSSDRVGNTIYF; CDR3 DNA: TGTGCCAGCAGTTCGGACAGAGTGGGAAACACCATATATTTT
D gene: TRBD2; J gene: TRBJ2-7; clone size: -; V gene: TRBV9; CDR3 protein: CASSPRTSQYEQYF; CDR3 DNA: TGTGCCAGCAGCCCCCGGACTAGCCAGTACGAGCAGTACTTC
D gene: -; J gene: TRBJ2-3; clone size: -; V gene: TRBV6-4; CDR3 protein: CASSEGTDTQYF; CDR3 DNA: TGTGCCAGCAGCGAGGGCACAGATACGCAGTATTTT
D gene: -; J gene: TRBJ2-6; clone size: -; V gene: TRBV19; CDR3 protein: CASSHTGAGRRSGANVLTF; CDR3 DNA: TGTGCCAGTAGTCACACGGGAGCAGGACGAAGATCTGGGGCCAACGTCCTGACTTTC
D gene: TRBD1; J gene: TRBJ2-1; clone size: -; V gene: TRBV7-6; CDR3 protein: CASSSGTGGPSEQFF; CDR3 DNA: TGTGCCAGCAGTTCCGGGACAGGGGGTCCCAGTGAGCAGTTCTTC
D gene: TRBD2; J gene: TRBJ2-7; clone size: -; V gene: TRBV2; CDR3 protein: CASSEGIPSGYEQYF; CDR3 DNA: TGTGCCAGCAGTGAAGGGATTCCTAGCGGGTACGAGCAGTACTTC
D gene: -; J gene: TRBJ2-7; clone size: -; V gene: TRBV30; CDR3 protein: CAWGIPGSFYEQYF; CDR3 DNA: TGTGCCTGGGGGATTCCCGGGAGCTTTTACGAGCAGTACTTC
D gene: -; J gene: TRBJ2-7; clone size: -; V gene: TRBV9; CDR3 protein: CASSNSYSVSEQYF; CDR3 DNA: TGTGCCAGCAGCAATAGCTACTCGGTGAGCGAGCAGTACTTC
D gene: -; J gene: TRBJ2-5; clone size: once; V gene: TRBV27; CDR3 protein: CASSSLQLYQETQYF; CDR3 DNA: TGTGCCAGCAGTTCCCTACAGCTGTACCAAGAGACCCAGTACTTC
D gene: -; J gene: TRBJ2-3; clone size: -; V gene: TRBV10-3; CDR3 protein: CAISESERTDTQYF; CDR3 DNA: TGTGCCATCAGTGAGTCAGAACGGACAGATACGCAGTATTTT
D gene: TRBD1; J gene: TRBJ1-5; clone size: -; V gene: TRBV14; CDR3 protein: CASSQRGTGQPQHF; CDR3 DNA: TGTGCCAGCAGCCAACGAGGGACAGGTCAGCCCCAGCATTTT
D gene: TRBD2; J gene: TRBJ2-3; clone size: -; V gene: TRBV9; CDR3 protein: CASSSSGRLSPDTQYF; CDR3 DNA: TGTGCCAGCAGCTCCAGCGGGAGGTTATCCCCAGATACGCAGTATTTT
D gene: -; J gene: TRBJ2-7; clone size: -; V gene: TRBV5-3; CDR3 protein: CARGRGFINYTYEQYF; CDR3 DNA: TGTGCCAGGGGTCGAGGGTTCATAAATTATACCTACGAGCAGTACTTC
D gene: -; J gene: TRBJ2-7; clone size: -; V gene: TRBV9; CDR3 protein: CASSFLSGGYEQYF; CDR3 DNA: TGTGCCAGCAGCTTCCTGTCCGGCGGCTACGAGCAGTACTTC